This section outlines one TCR beta chain sequence together with its context. Its antigen is unidentified. It was template switching that added a universal primer site, and there were unique molecular identifiers on the cDNA. MiXCR, applied by TCRdb to the 5' RACE reads, yields one record per CDR3 protein. The sample includes more than 400,000 distinct CDR3 sequences, approximately 14% of them seen just once. The entry originates in a study of identical twins. Study findings and constraints: High-abundance cord blood beta clonotypes had fewer insertions; memory repertoires showed none. For out-of-frame alpha sequences shared by twins, low generation probability was in excess.

The ends were cut back, 0 bases at V and 0 bases at J, with 12 bases in the middle. The germline gives CDR1 ENHRY, CDR2 SYGVKD. This CDR3 spans 17 amino acids. Each donor (without exception) was a healthy Caucasian. This sample also belongs to another study, concerning yellow fever vaccine responses in identical twins.

This receptor was taken from a young woman in good health. The chain is built from TRBV10-3 and TRBJ2-1; possibly TRBD2 for D (7 bases). The specimen sequenced was CD4+ T cells sorted from blood. The CDR3 coding sequence is TGTGCCATCAGTGAGTCCGCGGGGGCGAGCTCCTACAATGAGCAGTTCTTC. Its translation is CAISESAGASSYNEQFF.